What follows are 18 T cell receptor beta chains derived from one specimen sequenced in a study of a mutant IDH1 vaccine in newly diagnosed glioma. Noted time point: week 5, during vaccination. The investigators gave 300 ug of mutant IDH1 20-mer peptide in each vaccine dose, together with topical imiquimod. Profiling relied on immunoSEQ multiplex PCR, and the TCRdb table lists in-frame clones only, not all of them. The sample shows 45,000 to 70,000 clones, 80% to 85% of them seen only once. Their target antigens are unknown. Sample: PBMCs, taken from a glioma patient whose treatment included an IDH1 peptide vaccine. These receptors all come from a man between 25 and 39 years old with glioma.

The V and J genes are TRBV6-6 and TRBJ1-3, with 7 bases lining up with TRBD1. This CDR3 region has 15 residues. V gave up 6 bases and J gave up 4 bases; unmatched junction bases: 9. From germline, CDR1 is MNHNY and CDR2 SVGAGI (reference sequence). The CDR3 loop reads CASRRSGTDGNTIYF. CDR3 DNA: TGTGCCAGCAGAAGATCCGGGACAGACGGAAACACCATATATTTT.

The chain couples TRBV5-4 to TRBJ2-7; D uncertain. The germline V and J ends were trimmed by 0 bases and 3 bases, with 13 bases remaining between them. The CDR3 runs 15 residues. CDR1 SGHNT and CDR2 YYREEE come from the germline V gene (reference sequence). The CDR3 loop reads CASSLGHPRFYEQYF. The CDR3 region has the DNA TGTGCCAGCAGCTTGGGACACCCCCGTTTCTACGAGCAGTACTTC.

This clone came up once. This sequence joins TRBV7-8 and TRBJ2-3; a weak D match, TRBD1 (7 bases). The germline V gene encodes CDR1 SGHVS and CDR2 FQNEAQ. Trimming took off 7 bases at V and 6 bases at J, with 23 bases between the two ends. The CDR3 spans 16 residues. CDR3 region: CASNPRGDGRSDTQYF. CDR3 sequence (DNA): TGTGCCAGCAACCCCAGGGGGGACGGCAGGTCCGATACGCAGTATTTT.

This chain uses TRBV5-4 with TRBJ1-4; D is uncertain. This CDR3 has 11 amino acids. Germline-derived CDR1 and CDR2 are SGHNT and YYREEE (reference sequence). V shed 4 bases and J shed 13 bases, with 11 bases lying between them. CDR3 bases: TGTGCCAGCAGCCCGCCGAGAGGACTGTTTTTT. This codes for CASSPPRGLFF.

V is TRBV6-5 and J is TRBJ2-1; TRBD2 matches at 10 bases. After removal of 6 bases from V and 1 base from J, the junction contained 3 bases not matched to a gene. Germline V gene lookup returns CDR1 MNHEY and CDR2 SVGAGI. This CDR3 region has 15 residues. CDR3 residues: CASSLLAGSYNEQFF. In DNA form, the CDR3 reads TGTGCCAGCAGCCTACTAGCGGGGTCCTACAATGAGCAGTTCTTC.

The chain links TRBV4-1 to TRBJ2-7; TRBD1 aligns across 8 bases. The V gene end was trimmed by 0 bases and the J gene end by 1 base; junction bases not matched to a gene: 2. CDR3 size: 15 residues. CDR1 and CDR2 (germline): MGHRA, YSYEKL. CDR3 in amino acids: CASSQEGTGSYEQYF. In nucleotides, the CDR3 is TGCGCCAGCAGCCAAGAAGGGACAGGATCCTACGAGCAGTACTTC.

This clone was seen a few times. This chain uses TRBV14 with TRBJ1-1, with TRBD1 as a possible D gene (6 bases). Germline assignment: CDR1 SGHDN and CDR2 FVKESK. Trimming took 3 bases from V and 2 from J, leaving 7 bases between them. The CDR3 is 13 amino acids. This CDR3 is CASSQDSNTEAFF. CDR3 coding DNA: TGTGCCAGCAGCCAGGACAGTAACACTGAAGCTTTCTTT.

The CDR3 nucleotides are TGCGCCAGCATCCCACATCCCAGCTCCTACAATGAGCAGTTCTTC. This encodes CASIPHPSSYNEQFF. The chain couples TRBV10-2 to TRBJ2-1; D ambiguous. The CDR3 has 15 residues. The germline gives CDR1 WSHSY, CDR2 SAAADI. Trimming cost V 7 bases and J 0 bases, with 13 bases left between them.

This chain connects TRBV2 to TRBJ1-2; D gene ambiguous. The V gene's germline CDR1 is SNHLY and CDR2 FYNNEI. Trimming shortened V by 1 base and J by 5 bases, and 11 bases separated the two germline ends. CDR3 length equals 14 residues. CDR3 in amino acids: CASSEGASLYGYTF. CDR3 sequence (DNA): TGTGCCAGCAGTGAAGGGGCTTCCCTGTATGGCTACACCTTC.

Written as DNA, the CDR3 is TGTGCCAGCAATGCGGGCGGAAACACCATATATTTT. Translation gives CASNAGGNTIYF. The chain links TRBV9 to TRBJ1-3; D ambiguous. Germline CDR1 and CDR2: SGDLS and YYNGEE. V gave up 6 bases and J gave up 4 bases, with 8 bases separating them. The CDR3 is 12 residues long.

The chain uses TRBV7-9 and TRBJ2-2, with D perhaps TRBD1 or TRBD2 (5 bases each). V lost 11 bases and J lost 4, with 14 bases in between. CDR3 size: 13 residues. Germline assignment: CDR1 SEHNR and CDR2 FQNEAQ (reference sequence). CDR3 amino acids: CAAGAGGTGELFF. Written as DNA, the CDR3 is TGTGCCGCCGGGGCCGGCGGCACCGGGGAGCTGTTTTTT.

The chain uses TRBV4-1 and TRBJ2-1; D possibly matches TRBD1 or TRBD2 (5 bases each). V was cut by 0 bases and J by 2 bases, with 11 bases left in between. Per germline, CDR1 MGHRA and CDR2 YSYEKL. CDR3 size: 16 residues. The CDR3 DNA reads TGCGCCAGCAGCCAAGAATATGGGGGAACCTACAATGAGCAGTTCTTC. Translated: CASSQEYGGTYNEQFF.

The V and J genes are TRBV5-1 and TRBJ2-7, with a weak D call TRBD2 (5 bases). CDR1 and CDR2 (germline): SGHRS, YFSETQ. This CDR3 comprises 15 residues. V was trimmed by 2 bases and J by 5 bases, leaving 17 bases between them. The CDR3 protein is CASSFTGNPRDEQYF. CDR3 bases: TGCGCCAGCAGCTTTACCGGGAACCCGAGGGACGAGCAGTACTTC.

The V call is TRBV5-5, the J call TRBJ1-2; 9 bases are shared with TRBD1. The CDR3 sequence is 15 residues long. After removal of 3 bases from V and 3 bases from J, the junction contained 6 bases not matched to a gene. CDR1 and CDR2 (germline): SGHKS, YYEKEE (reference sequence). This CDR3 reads CASSSTGGEYYGYTF. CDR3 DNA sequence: TGTGCCAGCAGCTCTACAGGGGGCGAATACTATGGCTACACCTTC.

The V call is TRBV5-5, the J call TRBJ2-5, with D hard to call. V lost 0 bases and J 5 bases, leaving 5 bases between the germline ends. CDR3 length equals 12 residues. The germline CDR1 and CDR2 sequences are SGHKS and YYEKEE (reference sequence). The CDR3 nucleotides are TGTGCCAGCAGCTTGGTTGGGGAGACCCAGTACTTC. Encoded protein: CASSLVGETQYF.

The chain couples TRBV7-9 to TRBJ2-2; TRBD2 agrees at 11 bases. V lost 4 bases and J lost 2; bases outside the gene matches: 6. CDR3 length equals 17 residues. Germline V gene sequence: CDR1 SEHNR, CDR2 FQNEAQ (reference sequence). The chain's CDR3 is CASSSPLAGANTGELFF. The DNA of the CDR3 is TGTGCCAGCAGCTCCCCACTAGCGGGGGCCAACACCGGGGAGCTGTTTTTT.

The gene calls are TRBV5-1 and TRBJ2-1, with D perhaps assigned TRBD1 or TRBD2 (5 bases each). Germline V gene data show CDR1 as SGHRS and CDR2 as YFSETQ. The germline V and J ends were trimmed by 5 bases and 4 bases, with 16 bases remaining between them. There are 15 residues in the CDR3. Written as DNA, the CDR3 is TGCGCCAGCAGGCGTGGCCAGGGACCTTACAATGAGCAGTTCTTC. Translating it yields CASRRGQGPYNEQFF.

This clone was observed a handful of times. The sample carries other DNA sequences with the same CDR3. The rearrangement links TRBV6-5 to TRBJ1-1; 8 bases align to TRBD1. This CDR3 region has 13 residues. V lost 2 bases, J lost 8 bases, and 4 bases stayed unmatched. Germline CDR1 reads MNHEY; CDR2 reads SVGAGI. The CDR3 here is CASSYEDRAEAFF. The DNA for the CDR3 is TGTGCCAGCAGTTACGAGGACAGGGCCGAAGCTTTCTTT.